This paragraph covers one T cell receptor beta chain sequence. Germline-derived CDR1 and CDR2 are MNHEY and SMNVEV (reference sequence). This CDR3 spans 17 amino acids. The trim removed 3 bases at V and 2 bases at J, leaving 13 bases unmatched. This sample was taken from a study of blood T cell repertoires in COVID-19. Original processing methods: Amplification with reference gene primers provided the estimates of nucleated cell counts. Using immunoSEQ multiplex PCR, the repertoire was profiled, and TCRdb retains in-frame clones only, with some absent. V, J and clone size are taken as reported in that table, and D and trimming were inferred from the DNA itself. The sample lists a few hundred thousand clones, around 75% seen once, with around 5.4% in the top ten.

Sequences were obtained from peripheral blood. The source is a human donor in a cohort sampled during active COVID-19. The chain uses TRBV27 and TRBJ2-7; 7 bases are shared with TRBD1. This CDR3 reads CASSFSRAAGGPYEQYF. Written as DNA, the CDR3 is TGTGCCAGCAGTTTTAGTCGGGCGGCAGGGGGTCCCTACGAGCAGTACTTC.